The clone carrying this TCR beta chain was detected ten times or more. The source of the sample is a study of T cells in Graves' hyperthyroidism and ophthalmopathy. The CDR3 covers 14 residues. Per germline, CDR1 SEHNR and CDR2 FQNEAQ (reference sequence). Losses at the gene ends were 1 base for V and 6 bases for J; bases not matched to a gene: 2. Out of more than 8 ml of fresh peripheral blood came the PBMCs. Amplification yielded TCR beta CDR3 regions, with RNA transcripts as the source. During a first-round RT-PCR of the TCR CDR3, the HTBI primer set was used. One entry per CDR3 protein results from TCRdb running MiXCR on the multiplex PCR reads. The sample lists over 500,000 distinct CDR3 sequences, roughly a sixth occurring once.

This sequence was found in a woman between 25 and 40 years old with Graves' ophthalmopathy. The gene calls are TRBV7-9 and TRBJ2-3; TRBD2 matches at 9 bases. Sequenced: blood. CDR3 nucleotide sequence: TGTGCCAGCAGCTTAGTGCGGGAGGGGGATACGCAGTATTTT. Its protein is CASSLVREGDTQYF.